This T cell receptor beta chain was captured by sequencing in a study of blood T cell repertoires in COVID-19 (dated by TCRdb to about 2020). Background on the whole study: Samples from collaborators originated in the United States, Italy and Spain and spanned both the acute and convalescent phases of COVID-19. The material from the prospective study consisted of cDNA or gDNA derived from T cells, B-cell-depleted T cells, or PBMCs. Deeply sampled blood TCRbeta repertoires from subjects exposed to, actively infected with, or recovered from COVID-19 were included in the dataset. A freely available public database, intended as a resource for researchers studying the immune response to SARS-CoV-2, is where the repertoires were released. The samples were drawn from the first 160 participants of the ongoing ImmuneRACE study and from some 1,300 subjects provided by 6 global collaborators. Sample metadata almost always included a de-identified subject ID, COVID-19 status, age in years and sex. Where HLA class I and class II types were available, the types were taken from metadata supplied by the sample provider, not from assay-based typing.

Each collaborating institution followed its own protocols to collect whole blood in K2EDTA tubes. Collaborator samples were shipped for TCRbeta analysis as frozen whole blood, isolated PBMCs, or DNA extracted from either sample type. General study outcomes and caveats: How much clinical and demographic metadata was included differed by source and by participant, and the metadata was provided uncurated.

Relative to germline, V is missing 2 bases and J is missing 4 bases, with 5 bases of the junction outside any gene match. The CDR3 runs 15 amino acids, cysteine and phenylalanine included. Only the CDR3 DNA is retained, 45 bases long and in frame from the first base. From a lookup of the germline V gene, CDR1 and CDR2 are KGHSH and LQKENI. Of note for this clone: Its antigen is currently not known. No base quality information exists; no much larger clone differs at one position.

TCRbeta CDR3 regions were amplified from genomic DNA using the immunoSEQ Assay, a bias-controlled multiplex PCR. The study's own analysis went as follows. The number of nucleated cells in each sample was estimated by amplification of reference gene primers within the assay. To quantify the absolute abundance of each unique TCRbeta CDR3 rearrangement, sequence reads were collapsed and filtered. For each sample, productive Simpson clonality was calculated as the square root of Simpson's diversity index across productive rearrangements. TCRdb mirrors the immuneACCESS table, restricted to in-frame sequences. Some clones are absent from its copies; in checked studies, under half trace to an unresolved V gene, and the reason for the others is unknown. Clone size and V and J calls were adopted from that table, with D and trimming inferred from the DNA. The sample table holds approximately 160,000 clones, of which approximately 91% were seen once. The ten top clones hold approximately 0.56% of the sample.

The chain joins TRBV18 to TRBJ2-4; 7 junctional bases match TRBD1. This receptor was identified in a man over 45 with acute or convalescent COVID-19. The sample consisted of peripheral blood. For the CDR3, the sequence is CASSPNGTVKNIQYF. The nucleotides read TGTGCCAGCTCACCAAACGGGACAGTTAAAAACATTCAGTACTTC.